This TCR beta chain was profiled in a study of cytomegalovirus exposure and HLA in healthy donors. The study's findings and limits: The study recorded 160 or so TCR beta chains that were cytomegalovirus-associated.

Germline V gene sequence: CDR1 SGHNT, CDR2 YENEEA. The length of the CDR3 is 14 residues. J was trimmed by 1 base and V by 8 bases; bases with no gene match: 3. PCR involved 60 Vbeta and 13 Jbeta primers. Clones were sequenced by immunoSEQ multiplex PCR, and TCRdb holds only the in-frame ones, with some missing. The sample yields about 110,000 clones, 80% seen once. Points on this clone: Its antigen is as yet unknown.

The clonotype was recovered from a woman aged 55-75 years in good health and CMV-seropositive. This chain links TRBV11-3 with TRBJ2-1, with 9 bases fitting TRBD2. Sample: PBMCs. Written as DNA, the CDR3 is TGTGCCAGCTCTAGCGGGAATTCCTACAATGAGCAGTTCTTC. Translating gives CASSSGNSYNEQFF.